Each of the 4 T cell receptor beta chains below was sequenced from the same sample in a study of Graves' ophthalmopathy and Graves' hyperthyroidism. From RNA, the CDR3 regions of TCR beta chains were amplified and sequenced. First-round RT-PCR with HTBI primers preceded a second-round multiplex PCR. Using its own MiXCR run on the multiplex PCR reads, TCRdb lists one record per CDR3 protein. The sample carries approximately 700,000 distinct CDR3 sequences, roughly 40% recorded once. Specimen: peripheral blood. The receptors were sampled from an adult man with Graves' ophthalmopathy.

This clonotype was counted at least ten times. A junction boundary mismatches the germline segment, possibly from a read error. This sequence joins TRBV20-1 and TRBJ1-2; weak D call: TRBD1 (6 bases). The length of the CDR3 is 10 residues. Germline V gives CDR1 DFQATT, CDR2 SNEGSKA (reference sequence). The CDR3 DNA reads TGCAGTGCTAGTGGCAGGGGAGGCGCCTTC. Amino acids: CSASGRGGAF.

The CDR3: CASRRTSGGAGEQYV. The CDR3 DNA follows: TGTGCCAGCAGACGGACTAGCGGGGGGGCGGGCGAGCAGTACGTC. The gene calls are TRBV11-1 and TRBJ2-7; 15 bases align to TRBD2. The CDR3 contains 15 residues. Trimming cost V 6 bases and J 6 bases; bases outside gene matches: 6. Germline V lookup: CDR1 SGHAT, CDR2 FQDESV (reference sequence).

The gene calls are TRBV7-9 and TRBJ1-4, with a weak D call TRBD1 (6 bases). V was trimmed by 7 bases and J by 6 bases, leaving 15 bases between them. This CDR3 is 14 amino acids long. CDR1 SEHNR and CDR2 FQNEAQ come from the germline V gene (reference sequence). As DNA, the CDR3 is TGTGCCAGCACCGCCCCAGGGGTTGATGAAAAACTGTTTTTT. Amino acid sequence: CASTAPGVDEKLFF.

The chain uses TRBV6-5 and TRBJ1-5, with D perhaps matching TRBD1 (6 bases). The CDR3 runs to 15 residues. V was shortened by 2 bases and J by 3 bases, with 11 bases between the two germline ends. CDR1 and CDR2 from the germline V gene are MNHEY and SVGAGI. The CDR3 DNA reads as TGTGCCAGCAGTTACGTAAGGGGGAACAATCAGCCCCAGCATTTT. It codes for CASSYVRGNNQPQHF.